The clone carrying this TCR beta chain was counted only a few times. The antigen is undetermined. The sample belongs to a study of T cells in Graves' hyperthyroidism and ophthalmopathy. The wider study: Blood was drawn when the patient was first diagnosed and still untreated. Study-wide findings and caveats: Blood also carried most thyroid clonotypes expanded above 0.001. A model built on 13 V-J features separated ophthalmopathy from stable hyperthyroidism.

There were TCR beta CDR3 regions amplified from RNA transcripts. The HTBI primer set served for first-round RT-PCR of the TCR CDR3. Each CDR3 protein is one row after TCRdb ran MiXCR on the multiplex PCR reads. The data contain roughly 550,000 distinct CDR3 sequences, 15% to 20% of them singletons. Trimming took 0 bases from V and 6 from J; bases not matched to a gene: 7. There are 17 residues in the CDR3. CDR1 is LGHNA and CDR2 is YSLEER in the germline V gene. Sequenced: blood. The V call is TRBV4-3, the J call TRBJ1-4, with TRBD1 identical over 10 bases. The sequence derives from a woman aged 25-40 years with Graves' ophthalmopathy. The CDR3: CASSQDWAGTGDEKLFF. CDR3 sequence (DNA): TGCGCCAGCAGCCAAGATTGGGCCGGGACAGGGGATGAAAAACTGTTTTTT.